The rows below give T cell receptor beta chains drawn from one sample of a study of blood T cell repertoires in COVID-19. Clones were read by immunoSEQ multiplex PCR, and TCRdb kept only the in-frame ones, dropping some. The sample contains around 24,000 clones, 70% to 90% of which appear only once. Sequencing was done on a sample of peripheral blood. The receptors derive from a man aged 65 to 79 with COVID-19, enrolled during active disease. CDR3s include the opening cysteine and the closing phenylalanine or tryptophan. The order of the fields is J gene, D gene, clone size, V gene, CDR3 protein, CDR3 DNA. A D gene is named only where the DNA matches it firmly. Part of the rows lack a size; the others show once, few, many or a class for expanded clones.

j_call: TRBJ2-7
d_call: TRBD2
clone_size: few
v_call: TRBV5-4
cdr3_aa: CASSHSGRISYEQYF
cdr3_nt: TGTGCCAGCAGCCATAGCGGGAGGATCTCCTACGAGCAGTACTTC

j_call: TRBJ2-7
d_call: TRBD2
clone_size: -
v_call: TRBV3-1/TRBV3-2
cdr3_aa: CASSPGTSGYEQYF
cdr3_nt: TGTGCCAGCAGCCCCGGGACTAGCGGGTACGAGCAGTACTTC

j_call: TRBJ1-1
d_call: -
clone_size: -
v_call: TRBV19
cdr3_aa: CASSNRGGINTEAFF
cdr3_nt: TGTGCCAGTAGTAATCGCGGGGGAATAAACACTGAAGCTTTCTTT

j_call: TRBJ2-5
d_call: -
clone_size: -
v_call: TRBV5-4
cdr3_aa: CASSLGGAQETQYF
cdr3_nt: TGTGCCAGCAGCTTGGGTGGGGCCCAAGAGACCCAGTACTTC

j_call: TRBJ1-3
d_call: -
clone_size: -
v_call: TRBV6-6
cdr3_aa: CASSYLGALGNTIYF
cdr3_nt: TGTGCCAGCAGTTACTTAGGGGCTCTTGGAAACACCATATATTTT

j_call: TRBJ1-5
d_call: -
clone_size: -
v_call: TRBV2
cdr3_aa: CASSEGPGYRQPQHF
cdr3_nt: TGTGCCAGCAGTGAAGGTCCAGGGTATCGGCAGCCCCAGCATTTT

j_call: TRBJ1-4
d_call: TRBD1
clone_size: once
v_call: TRBV4-1
cdr3_aa: CASSQVGTGSANEKLFF
cdr3_nt: TGCGCCAGCAGCCAAGTGGGGACAGGGAGTGCTAATGAAAAACTGTTTTTT

j_call: TRBJ2-1
d_call: TRBD1
clone_size: -
v_call: TRBV9
cdr3_aa: CASSSGTALIPYNEQFF
cdr3_nt: TGTGCCAGCAGCTCAGGGACAGCACTAATTCCCTACAATGAGCAGTTCTTC

j_call: TRBJ2-4
d_call: -
clone_size: once
v_call: TRBV2
cdr3_aa: CASSGQALAKNIQYF
cdr3_nt: TGTGCCAGCAGTGGACAGGCGCTAGCCAAAAACATTCAGTACTTC

j_call: TRBJ1-2
d_call: TRBD1
clone_size: -
v_call: TRBV4-1
cdr3_aa: CASNNPRDRESYGYTF
cdr3_nt: TGCGCCAGCAACAATCCCCGGGACAGGGAGAGCTATGGCTACACCTTC

j_call: TRBJ1-1
d_call: -
clone_size: few
v_call: TRBV7-9
cdr3_aa: CASSVTRGRRTEAFF
cdr3_nt: TGTGCCAGCAGCGTAACTCGAGGGAGGAGAACTGAAGCTTTCTTT

j_call: TRBJ2-4
d_call: TRBD2
clone_size: -
v_call: TRBV7-2
cdr3_aa: CASSPGTSGRGIQYF
cdr3_nt: TGTGCCAGCAGCCCCGGAACTAGCGGGAGGGGCATTCAGTACTTC

j_call: TRBJ2-3
d_call: -
clone_size: -
v_call: TRBV7-2
cdr3_aa: CASSFREGEDTQYF
cdr3_nt: TGTGCCAGCAGCTTTAGGGAGGGGGAAGATACGCAGTATTTT

j_call: TRBJ2-7
d_call: TRBD1
clone_size: -
v_call: TRBV27
cdr3_aa: CASSLYPGQEDYF
cdr3_nt: TGTGCCAGCAGTTTATATCCGGGACAGGAGGATTACTTC

j_call: TRBJ2-1
d_call: TRBD2
clone_size: -
v_call: TRBV27
cdr3_aa: CASSLVTSGYNEQFF
cdr3_nt: TGTGCCAGCAGTTTAGTTACTAGCGGCTACAATGAGCAGTTCTTC

j_call: TRBJ2-2
d_call: -
clone_size: -
v_call: TRBV9
cdr3_aa: CASSVQGNTGELFF
cdr3_nt: TGTGCCAGCAGCGTACAGGGGAACACCGGGGAGCTGTTTTTT

j_call: TRBJ2-5
d_call: -
clone_size: -
v_call: TRBV5-1
cdr3_aa: CASSSHSREGETQYF
cdr3_nt: TGCGCCAGCAGCTCACACTCCAGGGAAGGAGAGACCCAGTACTTC

j_call: TRBJ2-7
d_call: -
clone_size: -
v_call: TRBV6-2/TRBV6-3
cdr3_aa: CASSYFSSYEQYF
cdr3_nt: TGTGCCAGCAGTTACTTTAGCTCCTACGAGCAGTACTTC

j_call: TRBJ1-4
d_call: TRBD1
clone_size: once
v_call: TRBV7-9
cdr3_aa: CASSSWWDRATNEKLFF
cdr3_nt: TGTGCCAGCAGCTCCTGGTGGGACAGGGCAACTAATGAAAAACTGTTTTTT

j_call: TRBJ2-1
d_call: -
clone_size: -
v_call: TRBV11-2
cdr3_aa: CASSLGGRGYNEQFF
cdr3_nt: TGTGCCAGCAGCCTCGGGGGGCGCGGATACAATGAGCAGTTCTTC

j_call: TRBJ2-5
d_call: -
clone_size: -
v_call: TRBV5-6
cdr3_aa: CASCINGQCETQYF
cdr3_nt: TGTGCCAGCTGCATCAACGGACAGTGCGAGACCCAGTACTTC

j_call: TRBJ2-3
d_call: -
clone_size: -
v_call: TRBV5-1
cdr3_aa: CASKERQPSDTQYF
cdr3_nt: TGCGCCAGCAAAGAGCGGCAACCTTCAGATACGCAGTATTTT

j_call: TRBJ1-1
d_call: -
clone_size: -
v_call: TRBV6-5
cdr3_aa: CASSADRNTEAFF
cdr3_nt: TGTGCCAGCAGCGCAGACAGGAACACTGAAGCTTTCTTT

j_call: TRBJ2-3
d_call: TRBD1
clone_size: few
v_call: TRBV5-1
cdr3_aa: CASSFGNGQGSTDTQYF
cdr3_nt: TGCGCCAGCAGCTTTGGCAACGGACAGGGAAGCACAGATACGCAGTATTTT

j_call: TRBJ2-1
d_call: TRBD2
clone_size: -
v_call: TRBV4-1
cdr3_aa: CASSQERRASGGPRLSGSQQFF
cdr3_nt: TGCGCCAGCAGCCAAGAAAGGCGGGCTAGCGGGGGTCCCCGGCTGTCGGGGTCCCAGCAGTTCTTC

j_call: TRBJ1-4
d_call: -
clone_size: -
v_call: TRBV11-2
cdr3_aa: CASSAIIATNEKLFF
cdr3_nt: TGTGCCAGCAGCGCTATAATTGCAACTAATGAAAAACTGTTTTTT

j_call: TRBJ2-7
d_call: -
clone_size: -
v_call: TRBV7-9
cdr3_aa: CASSSKTISGNEQYF
cdr3_nt: TGTGCCAGCAGCTCCAAGACAATATCGGGGAACGAGCAGTACTTC

j_call: TRBJ2-7
d_call: TRBD2
clone_size: once
v_call: TRBV6-6
cdr3_aa: CASSYTREAYEQYF
cdr3_nt: TGTGCCAGCAGTTACACCCGGGAGGCCTACGAGCAGTACTTC

j_call: TRBJ2-1
d_call: TRBD2
clone_size: -
v_call: TRBV2
cdr3_aa: CASTGTSGSRGEQFF
cdr3_nt: TGTGCCAGCACTGGGACTAGCGGGAGTAGGGGTGAGCAGTTCTTC

j_call: TRBJ1-1
d_call: TRBD1
clone_size: -
v_call: TRBV2
cdr3_aa: CASSRQGVTEAFF
cdr3_nt: TGTGCCAGCAGCCGACAGGGGGTTACTGAAGCTTTCTTT

j_call: TRBJ2-1
d_call: TRBD2
clone_size: -
v_call: TRBV10-2
cdr3_aa: CASSEYRGTSLYNEQFF
cdr3_nt: TGCGCCAGCAGTGAGTATAGGGGGACTAGCCTCTACAATGAGCAGTTCTTC

j_call: TRBJ2-7
d_call: -
clone_size: -
v_call: TRBV5-1
cdr3_aa: CASSLGTIYEQYF
cdr3_nt: TGCGCCAGCAGCTTGGGAACAATCTACGAGCAGTACTTC

j_call: TRBJ1-3
d_call: TRBD1
clone_size: -
v_call: TRBV7-8
cdr3_aa: CASSLGRTGFSGNTIYF
cdr3_nt: TGTGCCAGCAGCTTAGGGAGGACAGGTTTCTCTGGAAACACCATATATTTT

j_call: TRBJ2-1
d_call: TRBD2
clone_size: -
v_call: TRBV10-3
cdr3_aa: CAISEPRLAGAFF
cdr3_nt: TGTGCCATCAGTGAGCCGAGGCTAGCGGGGGCGTTCTTC

j_call: TRBJ1-4
d_call: -
clone_size: -
v_call: TRBV25-1
cdr3_aa: CASSESGKANEKLFF
cdr3_nt: TGTGCCAGCAGTGAATCGGGGAAGGCTAATGAAAAACTGTTTTTT

j_call: TRBJ1-6
d_call: TRBD1
clone_size: -
v_call: TRBV2
cdr3_aa: CASTLTGGRSPLHF
cdr3_nt: TGTGCCAGCACCCTGACAGGGGGGCGGTCACCCCTCCACTTT

j_call: TRBJ1-2
d_call: -
clone_size: -
v_call: TRBV29-1
cdr3_aa: CSVLAVEDYGYTF
cdr3_nt: TGCAGCGTTCTCGCGGTGGAGGACTATGGCTACACCTTC

j_call: TRBJ1-2
d_call: -
clone_size: -
v_call: TRBV7-9
cdr3_aa: CASSLTLTDNYGYTF
cdr3_nt: TGTGCCAGCAGCTTGACCCTGACTGACAACTATGGCTACACCTTC

j_call: TRBJ1-1
d_call: -
clone_size: few
v_call: TRBV10-2
cdr3_aa: CASSENVLDMSTEAFF
cdr3_nt: TGCGCCAGCAGTGAGAATGTGCTAGATATGAGCACTGAAGCTTTCTTT

j_call: TRBJ2-1
d_call: -
clone_size: -
v_call: TRBV5-6
cdr3_aa: CASSLSRGAYNEQFF
cdr3_nt: TGTGCCAGCAGCTTGAGCCGCGGGGCGTACAATGAGCAGTTCTTC

j_call: TRBJ1-1
d_call: -
clone_size: -
v_call: TRBV6-5
cdr3_aa: CASGRGTLFEAFF
cdr3_nt: TGTGCCAGCGGGAGGGGTACTCTATTTGAAGCTTTCTTT

j_call: TRBJ2-7
d_call: -
clone_size: -
v_call: TRBV6-1
cdr3_aa: CASSASVGAISYEQYF
cdr3_nt: TGTGCCAGCAGTGCCTCTGTGGGGGCTATTTCCTACGAGCAGTACTTC

j_call: TRBJ2-2
d_call: TRBD1
clone_size: -
v_call: TRBV15
cdr3_aa: CATSRGPGQGSELFF
cdr3_nt: TGTGCCACCAGCAGAGGCCCGGGACAGGGGTCGGAGCTGTTTTTT

j_call: TRBJ1-1
d_call: -
clone_size: -
v_call: TRBV18
cdr3_aa: CASSRLDTNTEAFF
cdr3_nt: TGTGCCAGCTCACGATTAGACACAAACACTGAAGCTTTCTTT

j_call: TRBJ2-7
d_call: -
clone_size: -
v_call: TRBV11-1
cdr3_aa: CASSFGGPYEQYF
cdr3_nt: TGTGCCAGCAGCTTCGGCGGCCCCTACGAGCAGTACTTC

j_call: TRBJ2-3
d_call: -
clone_size: -
v_call: TRBV6-5
cdr3_aa: CASSYSSSRTLDTQYF
cdr3_nt: TGTGCCAGCAGTTACAGTAGCAGCCGCACATTAGATACGCAGTATTTT

j_call: TRBJ1-1
d_call: TRBD1
clone_size: -
v_call: TRBV4-1
cdr3_aa: CASSRGQGPNTEAFF
cdr3_nt: TGCGCCAGCAGCCGCGGACAGGGACCGAACACTGAAGCTTTCTTT

j_call: TRBJ2-3
d_call: -
clone_size: -
v_call: TRBV5-1
cdr3_aa: CASSPRTALSTDTQYF
cdr3_nt: TGCGCCAGCAGCCCGAGGACAGCGCTTAGCACAGATACGCAGTATTTT

j_call: TRBJ2-3
d_call: TRBD2
clone_size: -
v_call: TRBV5-5
cdr3_aa: CASSLGRLAGSTDTQYF
cdr3_nt: TGTGCCAGCAGCTTAGGTCGACTAGCGGGAAGCACAGATACGCAGTATTTT

j_call: TRBJ2-4
d_call: TRBD1
clone_size: -
v_call: TRBV15
cdr3_aa: CATMDRQGANIQYF
cdr3_nt: TGTGCCACCATGGATAGGCAGGGGGCAAACATTCAGTACTTC

j_call: TRBJ1-1
d_call: -
clone_size: -
v_call: TRBV30
cdr3_aa: CAWSVRGWSDTEAFF
cdr3_nt: TGTGCCTGGAGTGTAAGGGGATGGAGCGACACTGAAGCTTTCTTT

j_call: TRBJ2-5
d_call: -
clone_size: -
v_call: TRBV27
cdr3_aa: CACKETQYF
cdr3_nt: TGTGCCTGTAAAGAGACCCAGTACTTC

j_call: TRBJ1-2
d_call: -
clone_size: -
v_call: TRBV7-9
cdr3_aa: CASSRGSLNYGYTF
cdr3_nt: TGTGCCAGCAGCCGAGGCAGTCTTAACTATGGCTACACCTTC

j_call: TRBJ2-7
d_call: TRBD1
clone_size: -
v_call: TRBV18
cdr3_aa: CASSDRGIGYYEQYF
cdr3_nt: TGTGCCAGCTCGGACAGGGGGATCGGTTACTACGAGCAGTACTTC

j_call: TRBJ1-6
d_call: -
clone_size: -
v_call: TRBV5-4
cdr3_aa: CASSPSGVPYNSPLHF
cdr3_nt: TGTGCCAGCAGCCCCTCAGGGGTCCCCTATAATTCACCCCTCCACTTT

j_call: TRBJ2-3
d_call: TRBD2
clone_size: once
v_call: TRBV19
cdr3_aa: CASSLVGLAVASTDTQYF
cdr3_nt: TGTGCCAGTAGCCTCGTAGGACTAGCGGTAGCGAGCACAGATACGCAGTATTTT